This T cell receptor beta chain was documented in a study of blood T cell repertoires in COVID-19. Study summary: Acute and convalescent COVID-19 samples came from the United States, Italy and Spain. T cells, B-cell-depleted T cells, or PBMCs provided the cDNA or gDNA that served as material.

Germline values: CDR1 SGHTA, CDR2 FQGNSA. The CDR3 totals 16 residues. Between the trimmed V and J ends, which lost 1 base and 2 bases, there was a span of 11 bases. As processed by the authors: Reference gene primer amplification in the assay estimated nucleated cell counts. Profiling relied on immunoSEQ multiplex PCR, and the TCRdb table lists in-frame clones only, not all of them. From that table come the V and J calls and clone size; the DNA was used to work out D and trimming. The table has about 360,000 clones, less than 90% seen once. Patients from Seattle were sampled longitudinally, starting during active infection.

The clonotype originates from a woman aged 60-75 years with COVID-19, enrolled during active disease. The rearrangement joins TRBV7-2 to TRBJ1-4; D perhaps matches TRBD1 (5 bases). The sequencing input was peripheral blood. DNA of the CDR3: TGTGCCAGCAGCTTAGAAGGGGTCGCTACTAATGAAAAACTGTTTTTT. Translated, it gives CASSLEGVATNEKLFF.